This T cell receptor (beta chain) stems from a study of T cells in Graves' hyperthyroidism and ophthalmopathy. V lost 5 bases and J 4 bases, leaving 24 bases between the germline ends. CDR3 length: 16 residues. Germline lookup yields CDR1 SQVTM and CDR2 ANQGSEA. RNA transcripts gave rise to amplified TCR beta CDR3 regions. Carried out on the TCR CDR3, a first-round RT-PCR used the HTBI primer set. Via MiXCR, TCRdb re-called the multiplex PCR reads, giving one row per CDR3 protein. The sample includes hundreds of thousands of distinct CDR3 sequences, roughly 37% of them seen just once. The study's findings and limits: Also found in blood were most expanded thyroid clonotypes above 0.001.

Hyperthyroidism in the patients, aged 18 to 65, was newly diagnosed and under 2 months in duration. This clonotype has a count of ten or more. Its antigen is not known. Sample: blood. This TCR derives from a young man with Graves' hyperthyroidism. V is TRBV29-1 and J is TRBJ2-7; possibly TRBD2 for D (6 bases). The CDR3 region is CSVLGGTDLPGYEQYF. The CDR3 DNA follows: TGCAGCGTTCTCGGCGGGACGGACCTCCCGGGGTACGAGCAGTACTTC.